Here is one T cell receptor (beta chain) with its context. This record belongs to a study of CD8+CD57+ T cells in acquired aplastic anemia. Turning to the study itself: DNA recovered from sorted CD4+ and CD8+ cells had a mean of roughly 3 ug. Healthy donors gave 10 million to 11 million reads on average for CD4+ cells.

Germline V lookup: CDR1 SGHRS, CDR2 YFSETQ. Trimming removed 4 bases from V and 5 bases from J; junction bases left unmatched: 10. The CDR3 length is 16 residues. The study profiled TCR beta VDJ and CDR3 using genomic DNA as template. A single record per CDR3 protein comes from TCRdb applying MiXCR to the reads. The data contain hundreds of thousands of distinct CDR3 sequences, approximately 70% of them seen just once; the ten biggest clones take up 3% to 5%. The rearrangement uses TRBV5-1 and TRBJ2-1, with TRBD1 identical over 9 bases. The clonotype comes from a human donor in good health, serving as a control. The sample taken for sequencing was sorted CD4+, CD8+, or CD8+CD57+ T cells (not recorded which) from PBMCs. The CDR3 DNA follows: TGCGCCAGCAGCAGGTACGGGACAGGGAGGGACAATGAGCAGTTCTTC. Translated: CASSRYGTGRDNEQFF.